Shown below are 27 T cell receptor beta chains from a single sample sequenced in a study of PD-1 blockade in classical Hodgkin lymphoma (dated by TCRdb to about 2020). Libraries were made using the immunoSEQ multiplex PCR assay. Drawn from immuneACCESS, this table holds only the in-frame rearrangements with V and J called that TCRdb kept. Clones are partly lost; checked studies trace under half to an unresolved V gene and leave the rest unexplained. This sample holds roughly 23,000 clones; 71% were observed only once. The leading ten clones occupy about a sixth of the sample. According to the study, the label for this sample's time point signals: cycle 1 day 1 (C1D1), immediately before nivolumab initiation. Every trial patient had relapsed after autologous stem cell transplantation, and cohorts A, B and C differed in prior brentuximab vedotin exposure. The source was peripheral blood mononuclear cells (PBMCs), collected at baseline. The receptors come from a human donor with classical Hodgkin lymphoma.

V is TRBV6-5 and J is TRBJ1-5, with D hard to call. This CDR3 region has 13 residues. Trimming removed 4 bases at V and 5 bases at J, with 9 bases between. Germline V gene lookup returns CDR1 MNHEY and CDR2 SVGAGI. CDR3 amino acids: CASSSDGDQPQHF. The CDR3 region has the DNA TGTGCCAGCAGTTCGGATGGGGATCAGCCCCAGCATTTT.

This clone occurred once. The gene calls are TRBV29-1 and TRBJ1-1; D not certain. Germline V gene data show CDR1 as SQVTM and CDR2 as ANQGSEA. With 3 bases removed from V and 11 bases from J, the gap between germline ends came to 16 bases. CDR3 length equals 12 residues. This CDR3 is CSVEVLAVTAFF. The CDR3 region has the DNA TGCAGCGTTGAGGTCCTTGCCGTGACGGCTTTCTTT.

CDR3 DNA: TGTGCCAGCAGTTTAGGGACAGAGGGTAATGAAAAACTGTTTTTT. It encodes CASSLGTEGNEKLFF. This chain connects TRBV28 to TRBJ1-4; 7 positions agree with TRBD1. Unmatched junction bases numbered 4, after V lost 2 bases and J lost 4 bases. CDR1 is MDHEN and CDR2 is SYDVKM in the germline V gene. The CDR3 has 15 residues.

The chain is built from TRBV9 and TRBJ1-1, with 7 bases lining up with TRBD1. Germline loops: CDR1 SGDLS, CDR2 YYNGEE. Germline trimming cut 4 bases from V and 5 bases from J; bases unmatched to any gene: 5. The CDR3 is 13 amino acids. The CDR3 reads CASSPGGQTEAFF. The CDR3 DNA sequence: TGTGCCAGCAGCCCCGGGGGACAGACTGAAGCTTTCTTT.

This sequence joins TRBV19 and TRBJ1-5; 8 nucleotides align to TRBD1. V was clipped by 8 bases and J by 6 bases; unmatched bases: 18. The germline V gene encodes CDR1 LNHDA and CDR2 SQIVND (reference sequence). CDR3 length: 17 residues. DNA of the CDR3: TGTGCCAGTGCCGGGACAGGACCAATGCGGGCCGGTCAGCCCCAGCATTTT. Translation: CASAGTGPMRAGQPQHF.

The chain is built from TRBV10-3 and TRBJ2-7; D ambiguous. CDR3 length: 12 residues. The germline V gene has CDR1 ENHRY and CDR2 SYGVKD. Trimming took 7 bases from V and 4 from J, leaving 11 bases between them. CDR3 nucleotide sequence: TGTGCCATCAAGGACGTTTCATACGAGCAGTACTTC. Its protein product is CAIKDVSYEQYF.

The rearrangement uses TRBV9 and TRBJ2-4; tentative D call: TRBD2 (6 bases). The CDR3 is 16 residues long. Germline V CDR1 and CDR2: SGDLS, YYNGEE. The V end was cut by 3 bases, the J end by 8 bases, with 21 bases between. CDR3 in amino acids: CASSAGEGRGIDIQYF. The CDR3 bases are TGTGCCAGCAGCGCGGGAGAGGGTCGCGGGATAGACATTCAGTACTTC.

This clone came up once. This sequence joins TRBV7-3 and TRBJ2-3, with TRBD2 matching 12 bases. This CDR3 is built from 17 residues. After removal of 5 bases from V and 6 bases from J, the junction contained 12 bases not matched to a gene. Germline loops: CDR1 SGHTA, CDR2 FQGTGA. The CDR3 reads CASSPGLAGPFRDTQYF. Here the CDR3 DNA reads TGTGCCAGCAGCCCCGGACTAGCGGGACCGTTTCGGGATACGCAGTATTTT.

The genes are TRBV7-2 and TRBJ1-2, with TRBD1 as a possible D gene (6 bases). Trimming took off 2 bases at V and 7 bases at J, with 14 bases between the two ends. This CDR3 has 14 residues. Germline CDR1 and CDR2: SGHTA and FQGNSA. CDR3 in amino acids: CASSLRGHEGGYTF. CDR3 nucleotide sequence: TGTGCCAGCAGCTTACGGGGGCATGAAGGTGGCTACACCTTC.

This clone is labeled medium-sized (0.01 to 0.1%). The V gene is TRBV7-9, the J gene TRBJ2-7; no definite D call. V lost 1 base to trimming and J lost 0 bases, with 10 bases between them. Looked up from germline, CDR1 is SEHNR and CDR2 is FQNEAQ (reference sequence). This CDR3 region has 15 residues. The CDR3 nucleotides read TGTGCCAGCAGCTTAGTAGGGCCCAGCTCCTACGAGCAGTACTTC. Amino acids: CASSLVGPSSYEQYF.

This clone was counted only a few times. The rearrangement links TRBV6-6 to TRBJ1-2, with D hard to call. CDR3 size: 13 residues. Per the germline V gene, CDR1 is MNHNY and CDR2 is SVGAGI (reference sequence). Between the trimmed V and J ends, which lost 2 bases and 0 bases, there was a span of 4 bases. The DNA for the CDR3 is TGTGCCAGCAGTTACGGGGCTAACTATGGCTACACCTTC. Its translation is CASSYGANYGYTF.

This chain joins TRBV9 and TRBJ1-4; weak D call: TRBD1 (5 bases). Germline CDR1 and CDR2: SGDLS and YYNGEE. This CDR3 contains 18 residues. The V and J ends lost 4 bases and 0 bases respectively, with 19 bases between them. The DNA of the CDR3 is TGTGCCAGCAGCCCCCGGGGGTCGGGAGGGGCAACTAATGAAAAACTGTTTTTT. Its translation: CASSPRGSGGATNEKLFF.

This clone was picked up a small number of times. The rearrangement joins TRBV7-9 to TRBJ1-6; no clear D. CDR1 SEHNR and CDR2 FQNEAQ come from the germline V gene (reference sequence). The germline V and J ends were trimmed by 3 bases and 9 bases, with 9 bases remaining between them. The CDR3 runs to 13 residues. The CDR3 nucleotides read TGTGCCAGCAGCTTCGAGGGAAGTTCACCCCTCCACTTT. This translates into CASSFEGSSPLHF. The variable domain in full, completed from reference TRBV7-9 and TRBJ1-6, reads DTGVSQNPRHKITKRGQNVTFRCDPISEHNRLYWYRQTLGQGPEFLTYFQNEAQLEKSRLLSDRFSAERPKGSFSTLEIQRTEQGDSAMYLCASSFEGSSPLHFGNGTRLTVT.

This clone was seen just once. The chain combines TRBV15 with TRBJ1-4; D gene uncertain. This CDR3 comprises 14 residues. The germline V gene encodes CDR1 LNHNV and CDR2 YYDKDF (reference sequence). Trimming took 5 bases from V and 7 from J, leaving 14 bases between them. Here the CDR3 DNA reads TGTGCCACCAGCCGGACGAGCGTAAGTGAAAAACTGTTTTTT. This codes for CATSRTSVSEKLFF.

J is TRBJ1-2 and V is TRBV6-5; D is possibly TRBD1 (5 bases). Trimming stripped 4 bases from V and 0 bases from J, with 15 bases between. The germline V gene encodes CDR1 MNHEY and CDR2 SVGAGI. The CDR3 is 16 residues long. The DNA of the CDR3 is TGTGCCAGCAGTTCCATCGGGACGGAGCCTAACTATGGCTACACCTTC. This gives the protein CASSSIGTEPNYGYTF.

This chain joins TRBV5-4 and TRBJ1-2; perhaps TRBD1 as D (5 bases). The V gene's germline CDR1 is SGHNT and CDR2 YYREEE (reference sequence). CDR3 size: 14 residues. The ends were cut back, 3 bases at V and 8 bases at J, with 17 bases in the middle. CDR3 DNA: TGTGCCAGCAGCTCTAATACAGAGGGGTTCGGCTACACCTTC. Residues: CASSSNTEGFGYTF. Drawing the rest from reference TRBV5-4 and TRBJ1-2, the complete variable domain is ETGVTQSPTHLIKTRGQQVTLRCSSQSGHNTVSWYQQALGQGPQFIFQYYREEENGRGNFPPRFSGLQFPNYSSELNVNALELDDSALYLCASSSNTEGFGYTFGSGTRLTVV.

This clone was detected a few times. This chain connects TRBV7-9 to TRBJ1-2; the D is unclear. Germline CDR1 reads SEHNR; CDR2 reads FQNEAQ (reference sequence). This CDR3 comprises 13 residues. Trimming shortened V by 5 bases and J by 4 bases, and 11 bases separated the two germline ends. The CDR3 loop is CASSPGTGYGYTF. The DNA of the CDR3 is TGTGCCAGCAGCCCAGGAACGGGCTATGGCTACACCTTC.

This clone was observed a handful of times. This rearrangement joins TRBV19 to TRBJ1-2, with 9 positions matching TRBD1. The germline CDR1 and CDR2 sequences are LNHDA and SQIVND (reference sequence). V lost 5 bases, J lost 11 bases, and 9 bases stayed unmatched. The CDR3 sequence is 13 residues long. The DNA for the CDR3 is TGTGCCAGTAGTTGGACAGGGGTCGGCTATTACACCTTC. Translation: CASSWTGVGYYTF.

In its sample, this clone was seen once. The rearrangement links TRBV19 to TRBJ2-5; TRBD2 matches 7 bases. CDR3 size: 14 residues. CDR1 and CDR2 from the germline V gene are LNHDA and SQIVND (reference sequence). Germline trimming cut 1 base from V and 6 bases from J; bases unmatched to any gene: 5. The CDR3 region has the DNA TGTGCCAGTAGTATAGTGGGGGGGTTGAAGACCCAGTACTTC. Translating it yields CASSIVGGLKTQYF.

A remark on this clone: An end of the junction does not agree with germline; a read error may underlie this. This chain links TRBV6-6 with TRBJ1-1; D gene ambiguous. The CDR3 loop spans 13 amino acids. Germline V lookup: CDR1 MNHNY, CDR2 SVGAGI (reference sequence). Here the CDR3 reads CAISDGENTEAFF. In DNA form, the CDR3 reads TGTGCCATCAGTGATGGGGAGAACACTGAAGCTTTCTTT.

In regard to this clone: A read error may produce the germline difference seen at one junction end. V and J are TRBV4-1 and TRBJ2-1, with no clear D. Germline V gives CDR1 MGHRA, CDR2 YSYEKL. This CDR3 has 12 amino acids. The DNA of the CDR3 is TGCGCCAGCAGACAAGGGCGCAATGAGCAGTTCTTC. Protein product: CASRQGRNEQFF.

The DNA for the CDR3 is TGTGCCAGCAGTCCGGACAGGGGTCGCTTTTCCTACGAGCAGTACTTC. Its protein product is CASSPDRGRFSYEQYF. The rearrangement uses TRBV28 and TRBJ2-7; 9 nucleotides match TRBD1. Per germline, CDR1 MDHEN and CDR2 SYDVKM. The junction had 9 bases not matched to a gene; V was cut back by 5 bases and J by 1 base. CDR3 length equals 16 residues.

The CDR3 coding sequence is TGTGCCAGCAGACAACAGGGAGGTAAAGCTTTCTTT. This codes for CASRQQGGKAFF. The chain carries TRBV28 and TRBJ1-1; D perhaps matches TRBD1 (6 bases). CDR3 size: 12 residues. Germline CDR1 and CDR2: MDHEN and SYDVKM. Trimming shortened V by 6 bases and J by 9 bases, and 14 bases separated the two germline ends.

This chain connects TRBV7-9 to TRBJ2-3, with D perhaps TRBD2 (6 bases). This CDR3 is 14 amino acids long. Germline V gives CDR1 SEHNR, CDR2 FQNEAQ (reference sequence). Trimming took 5 bases from V and 8 from J, leaving 17 bases between them. This CDR3 is CASSQSGTRGTQYF. DNA of the CDR3: TGTGCCAGCAGCCAGAGTGGGACGCGGGGTACGCAGTATTTT.

V is TRBV19 and J is TRBJ2-3; 9 bases align to TRBD1. The germline V gene has CDR1 LNHDA and CDR2 SQIVND (reference sequence). The J segment lost 5 bases and the V segment lost 10 bases, leaving 28 bases of the junction unmatched. This CDR3 has 20 residues. In nucleotides, the CDR3 is TGTGCCACCACTCCGCCGGGGACAGGGTCTTTTTCCAGGACATTAGATACGCAGTATTTT. It is translated as CATTPPGTGSFSRTLDTQYF.

The V call is TRBV7-2, the J call TRBJ2-1; D is ambiguous. Germline CDR1 reads SGHTA; CDR2 reads FQGNSA. The V and J ends lost 0 bases and 10 bases respectively, with 16 bases between them. This CDR3 comprises 15 residues. The CDR3 DNA sequence: TGTGCCAGCAGCTTAGCGCTTGGCCCATCCCGGGAGCAGTTCTTC. It encodes CASSLALGPSREQFF.

The chain has TRBV5-1 and TRBJ1-6; 8 bases align to TRBD1. Germline trimming cut 0 bases from V and 5 bases from J; bases unmatched to any gene: 7. Germline CDR1 is SGHRS and CDR2 is YFSETQ. The CDR3 consists of 17 residues. Here the CDR3 reads CASSLEGTGRNNSPLHF. Written as DNA, the CDR3 is TGCGCCAGCAGCTTGGAGGGGACAGGTCGGAATAATTCACCCCTCCACTTT.